The 25 T cell receptor beta chains in this list originate from one sample, sequenced in a study of CD8 T cells in Susac syndrome. Random hexamers primed reverse transcription of about 0.45 to 1 ug RNA. MiXCR, applied by TCRdb to the immunoSEQ multiplex PCR reads, yields one record per CDR3 protein. This sample yields some 450,000 distinct CDR3 sequences, of which approximately 85% are seen a single time; approximately 0.12% belongs to the top ten. The sequencing input was CD8+ T cells from PBMCs. These receptors all come from a human donor with multiple sclerosis.

The V and J genes are TRBV9 and TRBJ2-3; D is tentatively TRBD1 or TRBD2 (6 bases each). The CDR3 runs to 19 residues. Looked up from germline, CDR1 is SGDLS and CDR2 is YYNGEE. V was trimmed by 3 bases and J by 0 bases, leaving 23 bases between them. The CDR3 sequence is CASSAGDLLARISTDTQYF. CDR3 coding DNA: TGTGCCAGCAGCGCAGGGGACCTTCTAGCGCGAATTAGCACAGATACGCAGTATTTT.

This sequence joins TRBV12-3 or TRBV12-4 and TRBJ2-3; 8 bases line up with TRBD2. V dropped 7 bases and J dropped 3; count of bases not matched to a gene: 12. The CDR3 is 16 amino acids. This chain's CDR3 is CASIRRAGAPTDTQYF. CDR3 coding DNA: TGTGCCAGCATCCGAAGAGCGGGGGCGCCAACAGATACGCAGTATTTT.

This sequence joins TRBV2 and TRBJ2-7, with TRBD1 identical over 7 bases. V was pared by 6 bases and J by 1 base, with 3 bases of the junction left unmatched. CDR1 and CDR2 (germline): SNHLY, FYNNEI. The CDR3 runs to 13 residues. The CDR3 nucleotides are TGTGCCAGCAGAGACAGGGAATCCTACGAGCAGTACTTC. It translates to CASRDRESYEQYF.

The sample holds one count of this clonotype. At one of its ends the junction is not consistent with the germline gene, which may arise from a read error. This chain joins TRBV19 and TRBJ1-1; D uncertain. Germline CDR1 is LNHDA and CDR2 is SQIVND (reference sequence). The CDR3 has 16 residues. CDR3 region: CAGSLLFGEGSPEAFF. In nucleotides, the CDR3 is TGTGCCGGTAGTCTCCTGTTCGGGGAAGGGAGCCCTGAAGCTTTCTTT.

This chain's CDR3 is CASSLASETRTYEQYF. The CDR3 bases are TGCGCCAGCAGCTTGGCCAGCGAGACACGAACCTACGAGCAGTACTTC. V and J are TRBV5-1 and TRBJ2-7; D unclear. CDR1 and CDR2 from the germline V gene are SGHRS and YFSETQ. CDR3 size: 16 residues. Deletions cut 0 bases from V and 2 bases from J, with 15 bases between.

The chain links TRBV12-3 or TRBV12-4 to TRBJ2-1; TRBD2 matches 7 bases. After removal of 5 bases from V and 1 base from J, the junction contained 8 bases not matched to a gene. This CDR3 is built from 16 residues. The DNA of the CDR3 is TGTGCCAGCAGTCCGTCAGCGGGGAGTTCCTACAATGAGCAGTTCTTC. The encoded protein is CASSPSAGSSYNEQFF.

The chain employs TRBV7-6 and TRBJ2-1; the D gene could be TRBD1 or TRBD2 (6 bases each). Germline V gives CDR1 SGHVS, CDR2 FNYEAQ. There are 15 residues in the CDR3. With 6 bases removed from V and 2 bases from J, the gap between germline ends came to 14 bases. CDR3 nucleotides: TGTGCCAGCAGTTACCCGGGGGCCGCCTACAATGAGCAGTTCTTC. Its translation is CASSYPGAAYNEQFF.

The rearrangement links TRBV6-1 to TRBJ2-7; 7 bases are a match to TRBD1. The germline gives CDR1 MNHNS, CDR2 SASEGT. The ends lost 5 bases at V and 3 bases at J; junction bases unmatched: 10. The CDR3 loop spans 15 amino acids. This chain's CDR3 is CASSLPGGQLYEQYF. Written as DNA, the CDR3 is TGTGCCAGCAGTCTCCCTGGGGGACAGCTCTACGAGCAGTACTTC.

CDR3 sequence reads: CASSQLREGALQETQYF. In nucleotides, the CDR3 is TGTGCCAGCAGCCAACTCCGGGAGGGGGCCCTCCAAGAGACCCAGTACTTC. V gene TRBV14 combines with J gene TRBJ2-5; D might be TRBD2 (8 bases). The CDR3 runs 17 residues. CDR1 is SGHDN, CDR2 FVKESK, per germline. V dropped 2 bases and J dropped 1 base, with 17 bases sitting between them.

The V and J genes are TRBV6-5 and TRBJ2-7, with 13 bases that match TRBD2. Germline loops: CDR1 MNHEY, CDR2 SVGAGI. The CDR3 runs to 18 residues. V was pared by 0 bases and J by 4 bases, with 9 bases of the junction left unmatched. The CDR3: CASSYSRTSGGRWYEQYF. The DNA of the CDR3 is TGTGCCAGCAGTTACTCGAGGACTAGCGGGGGCCGTTGGTACGAGCAGTACTTC.

V usage is TRBV7-9 and J usage is TRBJ2-3; 9 bases agree with TRBD1. The trim removed 7 bases at V and 4 bases at J, leaving 9 bases unmatched. CDR1 SEHNR and CDR2 FQNEAQ come from the germline V gene (reference sequence). CDR3 length: 15 amino acids. CDR3 nucleotide sequence: TGTGCCAGCATCTTGGAGGACAGGGGACCAGATACGCAGTATTTT. Translating it yields CASILEDRGPDTQYF.

The chain recombines TRBV29-1 with TRBJ2-3, with D perhaps TRBD2 (6 bases). The ends were cut back, 6 bases at V and 2 bases at J, with 18 bases in the middle. The CDR3 consists of 15 residues. The V gene's germline CDR1 is SQVTM and CDR2 ANQGSEA. CDR3 sequence: CSVDWDWPTTDTQYF. In nucleotides, the CDR3 is TGCAGCGTAGACTGGGACTGGCCAACCACAGATACGCAGTATTTT.

The chain carries TRBV12-3 or TRBV12-4 and TRBJ2-3; D gene ambiguous. This CDR3 spans 12 amino acids. With 5 bases removed from V and 2 bases from J, the gap between germline ends came to 5 bases. The CDR3 DNA reads TGTGCCAGCAGTCCTTTCACAGATACGCAGTATTTT. This sequence encodes CASSPFTDTQYF.

This clonotype was seen a handful of times. The rearrangement joins TRBV6-1 to TRBJ2-2, with 8 bases aligning to TRBD1. V lost 8 bases and J lost 4; bases outside the gene matches: 6. The CDR3 spans 14 residues. The germline V gene encodes CDR1 MNHNS and CDR2 SASEGT. CDR3 DNA sequence: TGTGCCAGCGGGCAGGGGGCGATCACCGGGGAGCTGTTTTTT. Amino acids: CASGQGAITGELFF.

The chain couples TRBV19 to TRBJ1-5, with D hard to call. The CDR3 is made up of 16 amino acids. Germline values: CDR1 LNHDA, CDR2 SQIVND (reference sequence). Trimming pared 7 bases from V and 0 bases from J, leaving 16 bases between. Here the CDR3 reads CASTASSFYSNQPQHF. The CDR3 DNA reads TGTGCCAGTACCGCCAGCTCCTTCTATAGCAATCAGCCCCAGCATTTT.

V is TRBV4-2 and J is TRBJ2-7; a possible D gene is TRBD2 (7 bases). CDR1 is LGHNA and CDR2 is YNFKEQ in the germline V gene. The CDR3 has 17 amino acids. The ends were cut back, 1 base at V and 4 bases at J, with 20 bases in the middle. The CDR3 bases are TGTGCCAGCAGCCAAGTATCGGGACGGGAGGACAGATACGAGCAGTACTTC. Protein product: CASSQVSGREDRYEQYF.

This sequence joins TRBV18 and TRBJ1-1; 8 positions agree with TRBD1. Per the germline V gene, CDR1 is KGHSH and CDR2 is LQKENI. The V and J ends lost 3 bases and 6 bases, in that order; junction bases with no gene match: 9. CDR3 length equals 15 residues. The CDR3 here is CASSPERQGASEAFF. CDR3 nucleotide sequence: TGTGCCAGCTCACCCGAACGGCAGGGGGCCTCTGAAGCTTTCTTT.

The chain employs TRBV4-2 and TRBJ2-1, with 7 positions matching TRBD1. Germline V gene data show CDR1 as LGHNA and CDR2 as YNFKEQ. This CDR3 spans 21 amino acids. The trim removed 0 bases at V and 4 bases at J, leaving 21 bases unmatched. Here the CDR3 reads CASSQDRGLRLGTEPYNEQFF. In DNA, the CDR3 is TGTGCCAGCAGCCAAGATAGGGGCTTGCGACTCGGGACAGAACCGTACAATGAGCAGTTCTTC.

The chain combines TRBV6-4 with TRBJ2-6; D uncertain. Germline V lookup: CDR1 MRHNA, CDR2 SNTAGT. V was trimmed by 4 bases and J by 0 bases, leaving 1 base between them. The CDR3 runs to 13 residues. This CDR3 is CASSGSGANVLTF. CDR3 nucleotide sequence: TGTGCCAGCAGTGGCTCTGGGGCCAACGTCCTGACTTTC.

J is TRBJ2-7 and V is TRBV25-1; TRBD1 or TRBD2 may be the D gene (6 bases each). Germline assignment: CDR1 MGHDK and CDR2 SYGVNS. V was trimmed by 0 bases and J by 6 bases, leaving 18 bases between them. The CDR3 has 16 amino acids. Written as DNA, the CDR3 is TGTGCCAGCAGTGAATATTTCGCGGAGGGGGATGGCGAGCAGTACTTC. Protein product: CASSEYFAEGDGEQYF.

V is TRBV10-3 and J is TRBJ1-2; D call uncertain. CDR3 size: 13 residues. Germline V CDR1 and CDR2: ENHRY, SYGVKD. Trimming left V 3 bases short and J 2 bases short, with 7 bases between. In nucleotides, the CDR3 is TGTGCCATCAGTGACGTCGAGAACTATGGCTACACCTTC. Protein: CAISDVENYGYTF.

In nucleotides, the CDR3 is TGTGCCGTGGGGGCAGGGGGATATAATTCACCCCTCCACTTT. Residues: CAVGAGGYNSPLHF. The chain employs TRBV11-2 and TRBJ1-6, with 7 bases that match TRBD1. The germline CDR1 and CDR2 sequences are SGHAT and FQNNGV. J was trimmed by 4 bases and V by 11 bases; bases with no gene match: 8. The CDR3 is 14 amino acids.

The chain combines TRBV5-1 with TRBJ2-1; 7 bases fit TRBD2. This CDR3 is built from 15 residues. The V gene's germline CDR1 is SGHRS and CDR2 YFSETQ. V was clipped by 2 bases and J by 10 bases; unmatched bases: 12. This CDR3 reads CASSFGLAEHREQFF. The DNA of the CDR3 is TGCGCCAGCAGCTTTGGGCTAGCGGAGCATCGGGAGCAGTTCTTC.

The chain uses TRBV7-8 and TRBJ2-5, with 9 bases fitting TRBD2. V lost 1 base, J lost 4 bases, and 13 bases stayed unmatched. Germline CDR1 and CDR2: SGHVS and FQNEAQ. This CDR3 is built from 18 residues. Here the CDR3 reads CASSLVGGGALVGETQYF. The CDR3 region has the DNA TGTGCCAGCAGCTTAGTCGGCGGGGGGGCCCTCGTAGGAGAGACCCAGTACTTC.

In its sample, this clonotype was seen once. Here the CDR3 DNA reads TGTGCCAGTGCAGGGGGCGGCACAGATACGCAGTATTTT. It is translated as CASAGGGTDTQYF. The V call is TRBV11-3, the J call TRBJ2-3, with TRBD1 matching 8 bases. Trimming took 9 bases from V and 1 from J; bases not matched to a gene: 3. Germline V gene data show CDR1 as SGHNT and CDR2 as YENEEA. This CDR3 has 13 residues.